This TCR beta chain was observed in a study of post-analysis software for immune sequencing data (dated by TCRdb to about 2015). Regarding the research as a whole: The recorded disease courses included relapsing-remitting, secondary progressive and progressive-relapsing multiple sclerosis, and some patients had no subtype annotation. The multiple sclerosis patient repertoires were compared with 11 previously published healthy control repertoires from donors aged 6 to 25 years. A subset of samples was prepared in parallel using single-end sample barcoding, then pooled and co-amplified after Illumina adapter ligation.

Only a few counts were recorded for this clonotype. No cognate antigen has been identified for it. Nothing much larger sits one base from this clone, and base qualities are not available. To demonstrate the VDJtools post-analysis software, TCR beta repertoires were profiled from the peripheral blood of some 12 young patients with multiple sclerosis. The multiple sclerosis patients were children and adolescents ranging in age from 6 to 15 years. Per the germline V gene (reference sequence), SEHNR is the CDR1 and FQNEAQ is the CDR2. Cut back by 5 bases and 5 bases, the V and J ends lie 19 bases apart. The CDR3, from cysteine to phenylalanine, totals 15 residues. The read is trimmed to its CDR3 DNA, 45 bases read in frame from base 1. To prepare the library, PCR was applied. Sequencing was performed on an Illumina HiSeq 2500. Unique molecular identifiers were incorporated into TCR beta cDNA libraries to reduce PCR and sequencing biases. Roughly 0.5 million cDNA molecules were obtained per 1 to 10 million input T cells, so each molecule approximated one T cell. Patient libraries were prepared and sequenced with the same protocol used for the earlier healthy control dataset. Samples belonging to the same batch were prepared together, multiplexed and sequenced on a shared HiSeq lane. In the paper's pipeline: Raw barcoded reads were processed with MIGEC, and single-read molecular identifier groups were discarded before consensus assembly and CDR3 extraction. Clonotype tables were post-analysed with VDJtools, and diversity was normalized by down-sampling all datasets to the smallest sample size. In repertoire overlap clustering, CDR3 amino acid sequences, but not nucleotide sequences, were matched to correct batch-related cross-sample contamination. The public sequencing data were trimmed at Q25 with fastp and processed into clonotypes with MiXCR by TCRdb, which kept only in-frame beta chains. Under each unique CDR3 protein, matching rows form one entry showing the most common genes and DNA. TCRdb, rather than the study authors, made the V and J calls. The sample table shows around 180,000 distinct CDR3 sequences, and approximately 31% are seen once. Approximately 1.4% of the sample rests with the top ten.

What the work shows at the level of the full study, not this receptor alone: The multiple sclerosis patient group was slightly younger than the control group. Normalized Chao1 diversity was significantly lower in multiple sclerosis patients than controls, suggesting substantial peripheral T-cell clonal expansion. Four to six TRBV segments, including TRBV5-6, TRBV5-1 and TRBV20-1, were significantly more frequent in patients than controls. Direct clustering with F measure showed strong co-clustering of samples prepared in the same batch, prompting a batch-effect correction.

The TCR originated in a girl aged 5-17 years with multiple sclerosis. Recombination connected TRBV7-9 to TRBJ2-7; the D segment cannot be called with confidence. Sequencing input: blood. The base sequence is TGTGCCAGCAGCACGTCTGGGCGTGGGTCCAACGAGCAGTACTTC. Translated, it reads CASSTSGRGSNEQYF. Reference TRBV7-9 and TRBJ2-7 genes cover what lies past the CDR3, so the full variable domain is DTGVSQNPRHKITKRGQNVTFRCDPISEHNRLYWYRQTLGQGPEFLTYFQNEAQLEKSRLLSDRFSAERPKGSFSTLEIQRTEQGDSAMYLCASSTSGRGSNEQYFGPGTRLTVT.